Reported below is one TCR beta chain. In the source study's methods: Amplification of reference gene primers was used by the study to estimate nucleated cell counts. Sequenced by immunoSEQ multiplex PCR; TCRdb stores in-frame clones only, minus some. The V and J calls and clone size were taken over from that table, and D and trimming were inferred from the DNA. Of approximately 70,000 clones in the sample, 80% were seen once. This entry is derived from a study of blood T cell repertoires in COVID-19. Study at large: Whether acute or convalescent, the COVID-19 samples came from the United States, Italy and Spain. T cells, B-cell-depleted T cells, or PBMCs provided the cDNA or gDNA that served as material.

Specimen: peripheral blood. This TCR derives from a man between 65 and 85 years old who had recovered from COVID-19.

CDR3 region: CASSFSGTLLYEQYF. The CDR3 DNA sequence: TGTGCCAGCAGTTTCTCCGGGACTCTTCTCTACGAGCAGTACTTC. V and J are TRBV28 and TRBJ2-7, with D tentatively TRBD2 (6 bases). Germline V gene data show CDR1 as MDHEN and CDR2 as SYDVKM. V was cut by 3 bases and J by 3 bases, with 15 bases left in between. The CDR3 length is 15 residues. Looking up the rest from reference TRBV28 and TRBJ2-7 gives the full variable domain: DVKVTQSSRYLVKRTGEKVFLECVQDMDHENMFWYRQDPGLGLRLIYFSYDVKMKEKGDIPEGYSVSREKKERFSLILESASTNQTSMYLCASSFSGTLLYEQYFGPGTRLTVT.